This T cell receptor beta chain was observed in a study of cytomegalovirus exposure and HLA in healthy donors. The PCR was carried out with 60 Vbeta primers and 13 Jbeta primers. Profiled with immunoSEQ multiplex PCR; TCRdb holds only in-frame clones, not every one. The profile shows 150,000 to 200,000 clones, 75% of them singletons. A word on this clone: Its specificity is unknown. The identical CDR3 is also encoded by other nucleotide sequences in the sample.

This CDR3 is built from 14 residues. The ends were cut back, 2 bases at V and 0 bases at J, with 7 bases in the middle. Germline CDR1 is MNHEY and CDR2 is SMNVEV (reference sequence). Findings of the study overall: It is likely that the observed cluster of highly shared sequence variants was a sequencing artifact.

This chain uses TRBV27 with TRBJ1-1; maybe TRBD1 (5 bases). The sequenced sample was PBMCs. The TCR sequence derives from a woman aged 35 to 49 in good health and CMV-seropositive. CDR3 nucleotides: TGTGCCAGCAGTTTAAAGGGGCTGAACACTGAAGCTTTCTTT. It is translated as CASSLKGLNTEAFF.